The 28 T cell receptor beta chains presented below share a single source sample, sequenced in a study of identical twins. TCRdb redid the calling of the 5' RACE reads with MiXCR, one entry per CDR3 protein. The sample has fewer than 650,000 distinct CDR3 sequences; roughly 9.9% are singletons. This same sample was also taken into another study, of yellow fever vaccine responses in identical twins.

Sequencing input: PBMCs. These receptors were obtained from a woman aged 18 to 35 in good health.

DNA for the CDR3: TGTGCCAGCAGCGCGGGGGGACAGGGGTACGAGCAGTACTTC. It specifies CASSAGGQGYEQYF. This chain joins TRBV7-3 and TRBJ2-7; 10 bases align to TRBD1. The length of the CDR3 is 14 residues. Germline V lookup: CDR1 SGHTA, CDR2 FQGTGA. The V segment lost 5 bases and the J segment 4 bases; nucleotides outside the gene matches: 5.

Ten or more counts support this clonotype. The chain couples TRBV7-9 to TRBJ2-7; D might be TRBD1 or TRBD2, each matching 5 bases. In germline, CDR1 is SEHNR, CDR2 FQNEAQ (reference sequence). Trimming took 5 bases from V and 2 from J, leaving 13 bases between them. This CDR3 is 14 amino acids long. CDR3 nucleotide sequence: TGTGCCAGCAGCGATGGGACGGTAACCTACGAGCAGTACTTC. Translated, it gives CASSDGTVTYEQYF.

This clonotype was observed at least ten times. The chain recombines TRBV7-2 with TRBJ2-3; possible D gene TRBD2, 6 bases. V lost 1 base to trimming and J lost 7 bases, with 18 bases between them. The germline gives CDR1 SGHTA, CDR2 FQGNSA. The CDR3 is 16 amino acids. This chain's CDR3 is CASSLGRTPGGNTQYF. The CDR3 region has the DNA TGTGCCAGCAGCTTAGGAAGGACGCCCGGCGGGAATACGCAGTATTTT.

CDR3 sequence reads: CASSFVARMNTEAFF. CDR3 nucleotide sequence: TGTGCCAGCAGTTTTGTGGCCAGAATGAACACTGAAGCTTTCTTT. The chain has TRBV28 and TRBJ1-1; D remains unclear. Trimming took off 3 bases at V and 0 bases at J, with 11 bases between the two ends. The germline CDR1 and CDR2 sequences are MDHEN and SYDVKM. CDR3 size: 15 residues. The entire variable domain, with the rest obtained from reference TRBV28 and TRBJ1-1, is as follows: DVKVTQSSRYLVKRTGEKVFLECVQDMDHENMFWYRQDPGLGLRLIYFSYDVKMKEKGDIPEGYSVSREKKERFSLILESASTNQTSMYLCASSFVARMNTEAFFGQGTRLTVV.

The table lists this clonotype with many counts. The chain is built from TRBV5-6 and TRBJ2-1; a possible D gene is TRBD2 (6 bases). CDR1 SGHDT and CDR2 YYEEEE come from the germline V gene. The V end was cut by 2 bases, the J end by 1 base, with 10 bases between. The CDR3 sequence is 15 residues long. The CDR3: CASSFSSASYNEQFF. In nucleotides, the CDR3 is TGTGCCAGCAGCTTTTCTAGCGCTTCCTACAATGAGCAGTTCTTC.

This clonotype was observed at least ten times. CDR3 region: CSVVRGQGEVADTQYF. CDR3 sequence (DNA): TGCAGCGTTGTGAGGGGACAGGGAGAAGTGGCAGATACGCAGTATTTT. The chain is built from TRBV29-1 and TRBJ2-3; TRBD1 aligns across 9 bases. The CDR3 runs 16 residues. J gave up 4 bases and V 4 bases, and 12 bases lay outside the gene matches. Germline values: CDR1 SQVTM, CDR2 ANQGSEA.

This clonotype was picked up many times. V usage is TRBV10-2 and J usage is TRBJ2-1, with D perhaps TRBD1 or TRBD2 (5 bases each). The germline V and J ends were trimmed by 6 bases and 3 bases, with 12 bases remaining between them. The CDR3 extends over 14 amino acids. From germline, CDR1 is WSHSY and CDR2 SAAADI. CDR3 region: CASRRGVDYNEQFF. CDR3 nucleotides: TGCGCCAGCAGGAGGGGAGTCGACTACAATGAGCAGTTCTTC.

In its sample, this clonotype was seen many times. J is TRBJ2-1 and V is TRBV4-3; TRBD1 aligns across 9 bases. The V gene's germline CDR1 is LGHNA and CDR2 YSLEER. CDR3 length: 15 residues. With 0 bases clipped from V and 3 bases from J, the junction kept 0 bases outside the gene matches. The CDR3 here is CASSQETGGYNEQFF. The CDR3 DNA follows: TGCGCCAGCAGCCAAGAGACAGGGGGCTACAATGAGCAGTTCTTC.

There are many counts of this clonotype. This sequence joins TRBV12-3 or TRBV12-4 and TRBJ1-1; D is perhaps TRBD1 (6 bases). Trimming took off 7 bases at V and 3 bases at J, with 24 bases between the two ends. The CDR3 runs 17 residues. This CDR3 reads CASTLSRDTRVYTEAFF. The CDR3, as DNA: TGTGCCAGCACCCTTTCCCGGGACACACGCGTGTACACTGAAGCTTTCTTT.

This clonotype was counted many times. The chain is built from TRBV27 and TRBJ2-7; D might be TRBD1 (6 bases). The CDR3 sequence is 17 residues long. Between the trimmed V and J ends, which lost 3 bases and 6 bases, there was a span of 24 bases. Germline V gene sequence: CDR1 MNHEY, CDR2 SMNVEV (reference sequence). The DNA for the CDR3 is TGTGCCAGCAGTTTCTTCGGCCCAAGGGGGTCAGGCAGCGAGCAGTACTTC. Translated, it gives CASSFFGPRGSGSEQYF.

This clonotype was seen more than once but under ten times. V usage is TRBV7-9 and J usage is TRBJ2-7; 8 bases are shared with TRBD1. V was clipped by 6 bases and J by 2 bases; unmatched bases: 9. CDR1 SEHNR and CDR2 FQNEAQ come from the germline V gene (reference sequence). The CDR3 is made up of 15 amino acids. The CDR3 region has the DNA TGTGCCAGCAGTTCACTCGGGGACAGGACCTACGAGCAGTACTTC. Translated: CASSSLGDRTYEQYF.

The chain carries TRBV6-2 or TRBV6-3 and TRBJ2-7; maybe TRBD2 (5 bases). Trimming took off 2 bases at V and 3 bases at J, with 17 bases between the two ends. The CDR3 runs to 16 residues. Germline V gene lookup returns CDR1 MNHEY and CDR2 SVGEGT. CDR3 region: CASSYPGLLLIYEQYF. CDR3 in DNA: TGTGCCAGCAGTTACCCTGGACTCTTGTTAATCTACGAGCAGTACTTC.

This clonotype was observed a handful of times. The chain recombines TRBV28 with TRBJ2-2, with 9 bases that match TRBD2. Trimming removed 10 bases from V and 8 bases from J; junction bases left unmatched: 11. This CDR3 comprises 14 residues. Germline-derived CDR1 and CDR2 are MDHEN and SYDVKM. CDR3 region: CAIQTSGNVGELFF. The CDR3 nucleotides read TGTGCCATTCAGACTAGCGGCAACGTTGGGGAGCTGTTTTTT.

The J gene is TRBJ2-2, the V gene TRBV4-3, with 11 bases that match TRBD2. The CDR3 length is 18 residues. Germline-derived CDR1 and CDR2 are LGHNA and YSLEER. V trimming: 6 bases; J trimming: 5 bases; junction bases outside the gene matches: 14. The CDR3 nucleotides read TGCGCCAGCAGAGGCCTAGCGGGAGGTATAGGAGCAACCGGGGAGCTGTTTTTT. This gives the protein CASRGLAGGIGATGELFF.

This clonotype came up a few times. The chain links TRBV12-3 or TRBV12-4 to TRBJ2-3; the match to TRBD1 covers 9 bases. The J segment lost 1 base and the V segment lost 7 bases, leaving 9 bases of the junction unmatched. The CDR3 extends over 16 amino acids. This CDR3 reads CASILLRDRGTDTQYF. Here the CDR3 DNA reads TGTGCCAGCATCCTGCTCCGGGACAGGGGCACAGATACGCAGTATTTT.

CDR3 DNA: TGCGCCAGCAGCCAAGATCTAGGGGATGGCTACACCTTC. Encoded protein: CASSQDLGDGYTF. This chain uses TRBV4-3 with TRBJ1-2; tentatively, D is TRBD1 (5 bases). V lost 0 bases and J lost 6, with 8 bases in between. CDR3 length equals 13 residues. Per germline, CDR1 LGHNA and CDR2 YSLEER.

The gene calls are TRBV20-1 and TRBJ2-7; D perhaps matches TRBD1 (7 bases). Looked up from germline, CDR1 is DFQATT and CDR2 is SNEGSKA (reference sequence). Trimming removed 0 bases at V and 2 bases at J, with 14 bases between. This CDR3 region has 15 residues. The CDR3 DNA follows: TGCAGTGCTAGAGAGCAGGGGGGTAGGGCCTACGAGCAGTACTTC. The encoded protein is CSAREQGGRAYEQYF.

CDR3 region: CAISDPGQGSGDTQYF. DNA of the CDR3: TGTGCCATCAGTGATCCGGGACAGGGGTCGGGAGATACGCAGTATTTT. V is TRBV10-3 and J is TRBJ2-3, with 10 bases fitting TRBD1. Germline V lookup: CDR1 ENHRY, CDR2 SYGVKD. This CDR3 has 16 residues. The J segment lost 5 bases and the V segment lost 3 bases, leaving 8 bases of the junction unmatched.

The sample holds a few counts of this clonotype. The chain uses TRBV15 and TRBJ2-7, with D perhaps matching TRBD2 (5 bases). In germline, CDR1 is LNHNV, CDR2 YYDKDF (reference sequence). This CDR3 spans 15 amino acids. The germline V and J ends were trimmed by 0 bases and 5 bases, with 14 bases remaining between them. The chain's CDR3 is CATSRDKEAYDEQYF. The CDR3, as DNA: TGTGCCACCAGCAGAGATAAGGAGGCGTATGACGAGCAGTACTTC.

V usage is TRBV20-1 and J usage is TRBJ2-5; 11 bases align to TRBD1. V dropped 2 bases and J dropped 4; count of bases not matched to a gene: 9. There are 16 residues in the CDR3. CDR1 is DFQATT, CDR2 SNEGSKA, per germline (reference sequence). In nucleotides, the CDR3 is TGCAGTGCTAGATGGCAACGGACAGGGGGCCGAGAGACCCAGTACTTC. It encodes CSARWQRTGGRETQYF.

There are a few counts of this clonotype. V usage is TRBV12-3 or TRBV12-4 and J usage is TRBJ2-1; a possible D gene is TRBD2 (7 bases). CDR3 size: 15 residues. V lost 7 bases to trimming and J lost 7 bases, with 20 bases between them. The chain's CDR3 is CASTPGGLQRNEQFF. In DNA, the CDR3 is TGTGCCAGCACCCCGGGGGGCCTTCAAAGAAATGAGCAGTTCTTC.

V and J are TRBV20-1 and TRBJ1-6; D remains ambiguous. V lost 0 bases, J lost 10 bases, and 7 bases lay in between. The germline V gene has CDR1 DFQATT and CDR2 SNEGSKA (reference sequence). There are 12 residues in the CDR3. CDR3 region: CSARDLGSPLHF. The DNA of the CDR3 is TGCAGTGCTAGAGATCTTGGGTCACCCCTCCACTTT.

The chain has TRBV29-1 and TRBJ2-6; 8 bases fit TRBD1. Trimming took 6 bases from V and 4 from J; bases not matched to a gene: 5. Germline V gives CDR1 SQVTM, CDR2 ANQGSEA. This CDR3 contains 14 residues. The CDR3 loop is CSVDRVTGANVLTF. The DNA for the CDR3 is TGCAGCGTGGACAGGGTTACAGGGGCCAACGTCCTGACTTTC.

The V and J genes are TRBV6-5 and TRBJ2-5; D is perhaps TRBD1 (6 bases). V was pared by 4 bases and J by 4 bases, with 19 bases between. Germline V lookup: CDR1 MNHEY, CDR2 SVGAGI. This CDR3 has 16 amino acids. The CDR3 DNA follows: TGTGCCAGCAGTTCGATGATTGGGGACAAAGGAGAGACCCAGTACTTC. It encodes CASSSMIGDKGETQYF.

The V and J genes are TRBV30 and TRBJ2-7; the D gene is possibly TRBD2 (5 bases). V gave up 2 bases and J gave up 0 bases, with 8 bases separating them. Germline CDR1 GTSNPN, CDR2 SVGIG (reference sequence). The CDR3 is made up of 13 amino acids. The CDR3, as DNA: TGTGCCTGGAGTCTTGACTACTCCTACGAGCAGTACTTC. Translation gives CAWSLDYSYEQYF.

In this sample, this clonotype turned up many times. The rearrangement links TRBV4-3 to TRBJ2-7; 7 positions agree with TRBD2. Unmatched junction bases numbered 7, after V lost 0 bases and J lost 2 bases. CDR1 is LGHNA, CDR2 YSLEER, per germline. The length of the CDR3 is 16 residues. Here the CDR3 DNA reads TGCGCCAGCAGCCAAGATGGTGGGAGGGAAACCTACGAGCAGTACTTC. Translation gives CASSQDGGRETYEQYF.

This clonotype was seen only a few times. The genes are TRBV20-1 and TRBJ2-1; D gene ambiguous. This CDR3 comprises 10 residues. With 8 bases removed from V and 7 bases from J, the gap between germline ends came to 9 bases. CDR1 and CDR2 from the germline V gene are DFQATT and SNEGSKA (reference sequence). This CDR3 is CSTKENEQFF. The DNA for the CDR3 is TGCAGTACTAAAGAGAATGAGCAGTTCTTC.

This clonotype has a count of ten or more. The J gene is TRBJ2-7, the V gene TRBV6-5; no clear D gene. Germline lookup yields CDR1 MNHEY and CDR2 SVGAGI. The V and J ends lost 0 bases and 3 bases respectively, with 9 bases between them. The CDR3 runs to 14 residues. In nucleotides, the CDR3 is TGTGCCAGCAGTTACTCGAGTTACGGCTACGAGCAGTACTTC. Amino acid sequence: CASSYSSYGYEQYF.